The sample holds a few counts of the clone carrying this T cell receptor (beta chain). This specimen comes from a study of CD8 T cells in ankylosing spondylitis. CDR1 and CDR2 from the germline V gene are SGHTA and FQGNSA. The CDR3 has 14 amino acids. The V end was cut by 6 bases, the J end by 6 bases, with 14 bases between. A single record per CDR3 protein comes from TCRdb applying MiXCR to the 5' RACE reads. This table has approximately 200,000 distinct CDR3 sequences, roughly 13% appearing once. Material: blood, either unsorted or a sorted T cell fraction (not recorded which). This receptor was obtained from a male donor with ankylosing spondylitis or in good health (not recorded which). V and J are TRBV7-2 and TRBJ2-2; possibly TRBD1 for D (5 bases). CDR3 DNA sequence: TGTGCCAGCAGTCAGGGCCCAGGAGCCGGGGAGCTGTTTTTT. Residues: CASSQGPGAGELFF.